The following is a T cell receptor (beta chain) sequence with its context. Its antigen is unknown. Sampled blood dates from first hyperthyroidism diagnosis, and it precedes any ophthalmopathy symptoms. CDR1 is LNHDA and CDR2 is SQIVND in the germline V gene (reference sequence). The length of the CDR3 is 15 residues. Trimming took 3 bases from V and 2 from J, leaving 13 bases between them. The sample is drawn from a study of T cells in Graves' hyperthyroidism and ophthalmopathy. The study's findings and limits: Among clonotypes expanded in thyroid above 0.001, most were also found in blood.

Amplified TCR beta CDR3 regions came from RNA transcripts. Researchers ran a first-round RT-PCR on the TCR CDR3 using the HTBI primer set. One entry per CDR3 protein, called by TCRdb with MiXCR from the multiplex PCR reads. The repertoire consists of approximately 720,000 distinct CDR3 sequences, with under 20% occurring once and the leading ten covering roughly a sixth. V and J are TRBV19 and TRBJ1-2; D gene ambiguous. This TCR was recovered from a woman aged 50 to 60 with Graves' hyperthyroidism that later progressed to Graves' ophthalmopathy. The specimen was blood. CDR3 residues: CASSIWKTENYGYTF. The DNA of the CDR3 is TGTGCCAGTAGTATTTGGAAAACCGAGAACTATGGCTACACCTTC.